This TCR beta chain was captured by sequencing in a study of blood T cell repertoires in COVID-19. The wider study: Material from acute and convalescent COVID-19 was sourced from the United States, Italy and Spain. PBMCs, B-cell-depleted T cells, or T cells provided the cDNA or gDNA that made up the material.

This clone was picked up one time. In the source study's methods: Estimates of nucleated cell counts were drawn from the amplification of reference gene primers. The data were produced by immunoSEQ multiplex PCR, yet TCRdb's version contains in-frame clones alone and is incomplete. That table is the source of V, J and clone size, and D and trimming were worked out from the DNA. This sample carries about 170,000 clones, roughly 84% of them seen once, and the ten largest clones take under 13%. CDR1 and CDR2 (germline): KGHSH, LQKENI. The CDR3 sequence is 14 residues long. The ends lost 8 bases at V and 7 bases at J; junction bases unmatched: 13.

The chain carries TRBV18 and TRBJ1-1; 7 bases match TRBD1. This TCR was sampled from a man between 65 and 80 years old with active or convalescent COVID-19. Source material: peripheral blood. The CDR3 loop reads CASAQGGLQSEAFF. CDR3 sequence (DNA): TGTGCCAGCGCCCAGGGGGGTCTGCAGAGTGAAGCTTTCTTT.